This passage covers 8 T cell receptor beta chains from one sample sequenced in a study of blood T cell repertoires in COVID-19. Assay: immunoSEQ multiplex PCR; the TCRdb copy retains only in-frame clones and omits some. Of some 80,000 clones in the sample, about 78% were seen once. The sequenced material came from peripheral blood. The receptors originated from a man aged 60 to 69 with COVID-19, enrolled during active disease.

The gene calls are TRBV24-1 and TRBJ2-5; possibly TRBD1 for D (6 bases). CDR1 is KGHDR, CDR2 SFDVKD, per germline. V was shortened by 2 bases and J by 4 bases, with 19 bases between the two germline ends. CDR3 size: 17 residues. The CDR3 region has the DNA TGTGCCACCAGTGATTCTGACAGGCCGGATGGTCGAGAGACCCAGTACTTC. Translation gives CATSDSDRPDGRETQYF.

V and J are TRBV27 and TRBJ2-3, with a possible D match to TRBD2 (6 bases). The germline V gene has CDR1 MNHEY and CDR2 SMNVEV (reference sequence). The length of the CDR3 is 14 residues. V lost 4 bases and J 7 bases, leaving 15 bases between the germline ends. The CDR3 loop reads CASSSLLATHTQYF. CDR3 nucleotide sequence: TGTGCCAGCAGTTCCCTACTAGCTACGCATACGCAGTATTTT.

The J gene is TRBJ1-1, the V gene TRBV18; 7 bases align to TRBD1. CDR3 size: 15 residues. Germline CDR1 reads KGHSH; CDR2 reads LQKENI. Trimming took 5 bases from V and 1 from J; bases not matched to a gene: 7. The CDR3 loop is CASSSKGQQNTEAFF. As DNA, the CDR3 is TGTGCCAGCTCATCCAAGGGACAGCAGAACACTGAAGCTTTCTTT.

J is TRBJ2-3 and V is TRBV12-5; 8 bases match TRBD2. Trimming at V came to 6 bases and at J to 3 bases, leaving 17 bases not matched to a gene. Germline V gives CDR1 LGHNT, CDR2 FRNRAP. The CDR3 is made up of 18 amino acids. CDR3 in amino acids: CASGSPSGRVSRTDTQYF. In DNA, the CDR3 is TGTGCTAGTGGATCTCCCTCCGGGAGGGTGTCACGGACAGATACGCAGTATTTT.

The sample holds a few counts of this clone. The DNA of the CDR3 is TGCGCCAGCAGCCCGATGCGGGACAGCGCGAGCACAGATACGCAGTATTTT. As protein: CASSPMRDSASTDTQYF. V and J are TRBV4-1 and TRBJ2-3; D may be TRBD1 (7 bases). The germline CDR1 and CDR2 sequences are MGHRA and YSYEKL. The CDR3 has 17 amino acids. The V gene lost 4 bases and the J gene lost 0 bases, with 17 bases spanning the gap.

A remark on this clone: Other DNA sequences in the sample encode the same CDR3. The chain links TRBV19 to TRBJ1-5; D is perhaps TRBD1 (5 bases). The CDR3 runs 14 residues. V gave up 4 bases and J gave up 4 bases, with 11 bases separating them. Looked up from germline, CDR1 is LNHDA and CDR2 is SQIVND (reference sequence). CDR3: CASSTYGGNQPQHF. The CDR3 DNA reads TGTGCCAGTAGTACTTACGGGGGGAATCAGCCCCAGCATTTT. The full variable domain, rest sourced from reference TRBV19 and TRBJ1-5, is DGGITQSPKYLFRKEGQNVTLSCEQNLNHDAMYWYRQDPGQGLRLIYYSQIVNDFQKGDIAEGYSVSREKKESFPLTVTSAQKNPTAFYLCASSTYGGNQPQHFGDGTRLSIL.

This clone was observed a single time. The V call is TRBV18, the J call TRBJ2-3; 10 bases are shared with TRBD1. Trimming cost V 1 base and J 4 bases; bases outside gene matches: 5. CDR1 is KGHSH and CDR2 is LQKENI in the germline V gene. This CDR3 is built from 16 residues. The CDR3 coding sequence is TGTGCCAGCTCACCACGGGACAGGGGTTTCTCAGATACGCAGTATTTT. Translated: CASSPRDRGFSDTQYF.

The chain is built from TRBV9 and TRBJ2-7, with D unresolved. Germline V lookup: CDR1 SGDLS, CDR2 YYNGEE. Trimming shortened V by 0 bases and J by 1 base, and 5 bases separated the two germline ends. The CDR3 loop spans 13 amino acids. CDR3 in amino acids: CASSVDSSYEQYF. Here the CDR3 DNA reads TGTGCCAGCAGCGTAGACAGTTCCTACGAGCAGTACTTC.